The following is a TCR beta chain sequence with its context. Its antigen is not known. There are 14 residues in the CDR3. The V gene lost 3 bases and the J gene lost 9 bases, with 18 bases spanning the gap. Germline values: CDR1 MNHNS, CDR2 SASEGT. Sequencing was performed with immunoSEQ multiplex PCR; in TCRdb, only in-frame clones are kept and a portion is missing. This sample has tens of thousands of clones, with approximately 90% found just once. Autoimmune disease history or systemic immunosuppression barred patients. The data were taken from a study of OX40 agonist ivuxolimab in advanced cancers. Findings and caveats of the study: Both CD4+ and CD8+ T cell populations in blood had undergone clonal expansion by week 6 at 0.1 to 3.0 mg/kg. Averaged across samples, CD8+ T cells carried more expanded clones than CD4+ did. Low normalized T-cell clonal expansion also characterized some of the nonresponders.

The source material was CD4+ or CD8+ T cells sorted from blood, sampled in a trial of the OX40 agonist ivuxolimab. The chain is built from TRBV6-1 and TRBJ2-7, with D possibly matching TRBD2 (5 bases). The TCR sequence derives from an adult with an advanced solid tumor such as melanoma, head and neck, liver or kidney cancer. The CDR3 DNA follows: TGTGCCAGCAGTGATCTAGCCCCGCTGTTATGGCAGTACTTC. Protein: CASSDLAPLLWQYF.